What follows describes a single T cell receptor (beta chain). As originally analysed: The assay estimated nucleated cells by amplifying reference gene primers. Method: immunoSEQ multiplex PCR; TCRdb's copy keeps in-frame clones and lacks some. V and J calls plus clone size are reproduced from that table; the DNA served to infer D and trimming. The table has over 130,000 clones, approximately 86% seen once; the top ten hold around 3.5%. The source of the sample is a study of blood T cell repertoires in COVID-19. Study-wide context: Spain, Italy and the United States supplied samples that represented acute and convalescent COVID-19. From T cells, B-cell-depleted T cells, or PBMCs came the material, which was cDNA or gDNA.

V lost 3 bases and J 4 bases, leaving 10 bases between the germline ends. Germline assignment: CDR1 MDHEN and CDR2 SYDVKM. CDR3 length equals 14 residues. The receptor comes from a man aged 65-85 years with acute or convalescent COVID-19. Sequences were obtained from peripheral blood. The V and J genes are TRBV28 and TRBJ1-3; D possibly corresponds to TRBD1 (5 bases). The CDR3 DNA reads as TGTGCCAGCAGTTTTCAGGGTGGAGGAAACACCATATATTTT. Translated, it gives CASSFQGGGNTIYF.